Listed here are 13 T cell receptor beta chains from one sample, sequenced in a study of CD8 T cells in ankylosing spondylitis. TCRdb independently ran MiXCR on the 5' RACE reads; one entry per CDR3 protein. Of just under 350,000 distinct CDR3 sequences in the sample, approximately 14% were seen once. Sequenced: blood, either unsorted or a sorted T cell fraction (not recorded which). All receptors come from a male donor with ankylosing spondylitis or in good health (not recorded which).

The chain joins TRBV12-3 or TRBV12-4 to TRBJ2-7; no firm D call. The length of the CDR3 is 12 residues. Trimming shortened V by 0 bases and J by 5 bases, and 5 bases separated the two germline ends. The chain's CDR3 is CASSLARHEQYF. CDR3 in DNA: TGTGCCAGCAGTTTAGCGAGGCACGAGCAGTACTTC.

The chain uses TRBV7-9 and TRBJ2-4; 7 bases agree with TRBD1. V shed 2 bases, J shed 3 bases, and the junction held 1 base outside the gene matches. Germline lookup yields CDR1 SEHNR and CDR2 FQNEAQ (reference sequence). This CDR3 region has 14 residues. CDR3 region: CASSLSGGKNIQYF. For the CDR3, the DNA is TGTGCCAGCAGCTTATCAGGGGGCAAAAACATTCAGTACTTC.

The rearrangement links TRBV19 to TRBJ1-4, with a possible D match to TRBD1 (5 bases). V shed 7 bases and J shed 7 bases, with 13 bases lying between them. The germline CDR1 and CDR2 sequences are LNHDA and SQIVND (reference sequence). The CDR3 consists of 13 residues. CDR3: CASTPGQIEKLFF. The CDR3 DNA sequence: TGTGCCAGTACCCCGGGGCAGATTGAAAAACTGTTTTTT.

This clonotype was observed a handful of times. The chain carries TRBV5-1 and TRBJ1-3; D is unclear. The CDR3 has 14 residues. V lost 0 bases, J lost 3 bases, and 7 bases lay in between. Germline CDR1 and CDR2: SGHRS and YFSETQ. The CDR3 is CASSLADNGNTIYF. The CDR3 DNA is TGCGCCAGCAGCTTGGCCGACAATGGAAACACCATATATTTT.

CDR3 sequence reads: CASSQEWRGSGYGYTF. The CDR3 DNA reads TGCGCCAGCAGCCAAGAGTGGAGGGGATCTGGCTATGGCTACACCTTC. This chain joins TRBV4-1 and TRBJ1-2; tentatively, D is TRBD1 (5 bases). Trimming pared 0 bases from V and 4 bases from J, leaving 15 bases between. Per germline, CDR1 MGHRA and CDR2 YSYEKL. This CDR3 spans 16 amino acids.

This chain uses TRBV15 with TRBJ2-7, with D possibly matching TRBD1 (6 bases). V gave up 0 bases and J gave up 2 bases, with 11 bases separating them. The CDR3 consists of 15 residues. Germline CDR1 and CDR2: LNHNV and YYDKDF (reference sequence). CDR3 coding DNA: TGTGCCACCAGCAGAGAACAGGGCCGGACCTACGAGCAGTACTTC. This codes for CATSREQGRTYEQYF.

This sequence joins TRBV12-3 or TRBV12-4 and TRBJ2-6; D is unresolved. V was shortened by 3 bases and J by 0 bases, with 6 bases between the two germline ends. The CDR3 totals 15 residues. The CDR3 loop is CASSLWLSGANVLTF. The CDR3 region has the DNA TGTGCCAGCAGTTTGTGGCTCTCTGGGGCCAACGTCCTGACTTTC.

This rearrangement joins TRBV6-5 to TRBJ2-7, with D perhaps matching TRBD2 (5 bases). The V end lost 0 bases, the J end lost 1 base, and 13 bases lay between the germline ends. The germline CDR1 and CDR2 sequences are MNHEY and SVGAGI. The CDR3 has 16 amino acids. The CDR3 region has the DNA TGTGCCAGCAGTTACTCCCGGCTAGCTGGGTCCTACGAGCAGTACTTC. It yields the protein CASSYSRLAGSYEQYF.

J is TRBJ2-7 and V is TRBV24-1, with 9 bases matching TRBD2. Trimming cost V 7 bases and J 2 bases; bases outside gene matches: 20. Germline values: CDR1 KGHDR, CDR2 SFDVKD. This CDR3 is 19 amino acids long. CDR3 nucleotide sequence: TGTGCCACCAGGTTCTCTGTCAATCCCCAGCGGGAGGACCCCTACGAGCAGTACTTC. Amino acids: CATRFSVNPQREDPYEQYF.

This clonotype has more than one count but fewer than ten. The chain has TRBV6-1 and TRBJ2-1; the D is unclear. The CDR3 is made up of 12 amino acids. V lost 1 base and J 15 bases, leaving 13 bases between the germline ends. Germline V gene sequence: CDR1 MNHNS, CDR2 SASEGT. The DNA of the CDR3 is TGTGCCAGCAGTGAAGATCCCGCCCACCTGTTCTTC. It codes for CASSEDPAHLFF.

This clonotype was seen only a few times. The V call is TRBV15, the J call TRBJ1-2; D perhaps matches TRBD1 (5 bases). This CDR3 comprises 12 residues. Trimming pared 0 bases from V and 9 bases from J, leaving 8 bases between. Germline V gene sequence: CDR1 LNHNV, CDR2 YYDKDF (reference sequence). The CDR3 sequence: CATSRDKGSYTF. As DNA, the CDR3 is TGTGCCACCAGCAGAGATAAGGGGAGCTACACCTTC.

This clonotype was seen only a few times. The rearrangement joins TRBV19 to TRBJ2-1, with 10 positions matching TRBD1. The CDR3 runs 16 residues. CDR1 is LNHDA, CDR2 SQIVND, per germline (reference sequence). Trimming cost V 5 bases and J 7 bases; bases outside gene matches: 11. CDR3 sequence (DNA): TGTGCCAGTAGTGTCCCGGGACAGGGGCTTTGGAATGAGCAGTTCTTC. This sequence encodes CASSVPGQGLWNEQFF.

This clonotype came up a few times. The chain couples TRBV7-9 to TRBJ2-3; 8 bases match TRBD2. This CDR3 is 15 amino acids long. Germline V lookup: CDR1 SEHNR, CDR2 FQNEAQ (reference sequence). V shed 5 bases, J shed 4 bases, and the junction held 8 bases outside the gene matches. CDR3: CASSLTGTRADTQYF. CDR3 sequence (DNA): TGTGCCAGCAGCCTGACGGGGACTAGGGCAGATACGCAGTATTTT.